This paragraph reports one TCR beta chain. The sample belongs to a study of blood T cells in healthy people across ages. The second PCR ran roughly 7 to 11 cycles with a sample-barcoded 5' primer and J-beta primers. Unique molecular identifiers of 12 random nucleotides labeled each cDNA. TCRdb itself ran the 5' RACE reads through MiXCR, one entry per CDR3 protein. Of 760,000 or so distinct CDR3 sequences in the sample, approximately 25% are singletons; the top ten hold 9.4%. V dropped 2 bases and J dropped 1 base, with 7 bases sitting between them. CDR3 length: 14 residues. Germline loops: CDR1 SEHNR, CDR2 FQNEAQ (reference sequence). The sample was also reused in another study, on T cells of mothers and their children.

This chain connects TRBV7-9 to TRBJ2-3, with unresolved D. Sample: blood. The source is a boy between 10 and 17 years old in good health. The CDR3 protein is CASSLTERTDTQYF. In nucleotides, the CDR3 is TGTGCCAGCAGCTTAACTGAACGCACAGATACGCAGTATTTT.